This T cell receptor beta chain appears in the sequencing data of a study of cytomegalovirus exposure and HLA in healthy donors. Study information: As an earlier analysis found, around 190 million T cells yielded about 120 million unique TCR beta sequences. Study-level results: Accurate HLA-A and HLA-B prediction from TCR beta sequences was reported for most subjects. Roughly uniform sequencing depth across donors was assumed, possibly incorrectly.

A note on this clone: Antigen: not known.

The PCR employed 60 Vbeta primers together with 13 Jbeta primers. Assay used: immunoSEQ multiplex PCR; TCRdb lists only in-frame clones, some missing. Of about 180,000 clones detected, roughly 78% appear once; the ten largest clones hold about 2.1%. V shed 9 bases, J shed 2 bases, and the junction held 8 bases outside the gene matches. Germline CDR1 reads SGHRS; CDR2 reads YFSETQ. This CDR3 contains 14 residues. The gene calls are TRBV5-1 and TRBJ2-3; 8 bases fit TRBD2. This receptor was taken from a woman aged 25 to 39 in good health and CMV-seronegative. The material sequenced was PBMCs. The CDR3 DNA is TGCGCCACCACTGCGGGGGGCCCCACAGATACGCAGTATTTT. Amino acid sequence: CATTAGGPTDTQYF.